This T cell receptor beta chain came from a study of long-term antiretroviral therapy in people with HIV (dated by TCRdb to 2021 to 2024). A note on the overall study: Collection of the earliest samples took place about a decade ahead of the 2015 WHO recommendation for immediate ART, at a time when ART was typically delayed until CD4 counts fell. A retrospective serial study tested whether ART initiation and durable HIV suppression were associated with changes in peripheral blood TRB repertoire composition and diversity. A total of approximately 200 cryopreserved PBMC samples came from 25 to 35 adults with confirmed HIV infection and were collected serially over a mean of roughly six years (range 1-12). Of the 30 to 35 participants with HIV, 10 to 11 were female. No cross-contamination during QIAcube processing turned up in test extractions that ran a monoclonal T-cell line alongside 30 to 35 polyclonal samples. The study at large found these results: CDR3 length ranges in HIV repertoires were narrower than in controls, and network structure suggested an antigen-experienced repertoire with only a slight naive shift after ART. Expanded TRB clones identified before ART initiation dominated the repertoire at all time points, although this dominance fluctuated and declined in many PLHIV after ART. Samples dated from the mid-2000s to the late 2010s, and the ART regimens used may be less effective than current ones. ART initiation was associated with a significant increase in TRB diversity, but diversity stayed significantly below transplant donor controls even after long-term ART. Inferences about post-ART repertoire changes are limited because no data were available on ART adherence, viral resistance or therapy changes. Because PBMC availability was limited, only the TCR beta chain was sequenced, with no alpha chain pairing. Because pre-ART samples had limited cell numbers, unsorted PBMC were profiled rather than sorted CD4+ and CD8+ T cells.

The immunoSEQ hsTCRB v3.0 assay was used at survey level resolution to sequence the TRB variable region. A depth of about 40,000-55,000 T-cell genomes per sample was targeted for TRB sequencing. An Illumina MiSeq with a v3 150-cycle kit was used to sequence the pooled TRB libraries. The authors' analysis ran thus. Repertoire analysis was run in R within a reproducible Nextflow workflow that covered QC, data transformation and analysis. LymphoSeq2, an R package for AIRR-Seq data exploration, was used to implement custom analyses. Several samples that produced fewer than 5000 total TRB sequences were removed, so 150 to 200 HIV repertoires were analyzed. Among the 190 or so HIV repertoires that were kept, almost 60 were collected before ART initiation and about 130 were collected after ART initiation. Repertoires were downsampled to 5000 TRB nucleotide sequences, with summary statistics averaged over 100 downsampling iterations. The analysis kept only TRB sequences whose CDR3 regions were at least seven amino acids long. A Shannon entropy-derived clonality score and the Gini coefficient were used to measure diversity. In the repertoire networks, any two of the top 5000 CDR3 amino acid sequences were connected whenever the two sequences differed by an edit distance of one. GLIPH2 predicted antigen specificity groups and MHC restriction for TRB CDR3 amino acid sequences. CDR3 amino acid sequences were matched against VDJdb and McPAS-TCR to flag known CMV, EBV, HIV or tissue antigen associations. Pre-ART, post-ART and control groups were compared with Wilcoxon signed-rank tests and Holm-Bonferroni correction. This immuneACCESS table, as held by TCRdb, lists in-frame sequences with V and J called but not all clones. Of the missing ones, under half trace to an unresolved V gene in checked studies; the others have no known cause. V and J calls and clone size are given by that table; D and trimming were obtained from the DNA. The sample has 15,000 to 20,000 clones on record, roughly 77% of them singletons. Clones ranked in the top ten supply approximately 8.3% of the sample.

Remarks on this clone: Its specific antigen is unknown. The sample holds no much larger clone one base away, and base qualities are not on file.

Participants were included only if at least one PBMC sample before ART initiation and at least two post-ART samples were available. Every participant with HIV received treatment in the United States of America. Before DNA extraction, cryopreserved samples of about 0.95-10 million PBMC were thawed and then washed. At the time of the earliest PBMC sample, participants with HIV were aged between roughly 20 and 60 years. Per participant, PBMC samples came from 1-4 timepoints prior to ART initiation and 2-8 timepoints following ART initiation, for a median of 7 samples. For every participant, serial HIV viral load, CD4+ T-cell count, ART history and demographic data were obtained. Using a Qiagen kit on a QIAcube, genomic DNA was extracted from unsorted PBMC, with samples processed in batches of 12. The germline V gene sets CDR1 to SGHDT and CDR2 to YYEEEE. After removal of 4 bases from V and 7 bases from J, the junction retains 10 bases not matched to a gene. The CDR3 numbers 14 residues from cysteine through phenylalanine. Only the CDR3 region is kept as DNA, spanning 42 bases read in frame from base 1.

The sequencing used unsorted PBMCs, collected 0.3 years after starting antiretroviral therapy. The sequence is built from TRBV5-6 and TRBJ1-2; 7 of the junction bases match TRBD1. The TCR sequence derives from a man between 18 and 35 years old with HIV. DNA sequence: TGTGCCAGCAGCCTCCTAAGGGGGCTGCGTGGCTACACCTTC. Translated, this gives CASSLLRGLRGYTF.